This TCR beta chain was profiled in a study of cytomegalovirus exposure and HLA in healthy donors. Germline V gene lookup returns CDR1 SGHRS and CDR2 YFSETQ. CDR3 length equals 11 residues. Between the trimmed V and J ends, which lost 5 bases and 2 bases, there was a span of 5 bases. All donors participated as healthy donors of bone marrow. The PCR made use of 60 Vbeta and 13 Jbeta primers. The table came from immunoSEQ multiplex PCR; TCRdb's copy has only in-frame clones and leaves some out. The table lists 120,000 to 150,000 clones, about 80% of them singletons. This clonotype was obtained from a woman aged 40 to 49 in good health and CMV-seropositive. Sequencing was carried out using PBMCs. V gene TRBV5-1 combines with J gene TRBJ2-7; no definite D call. The CDR3 sequence: CASSFAYEQYF. The CDR3 DNA is TGCGCCAGCAGTTTCGCCTACGAGCAGTACTTC. The full variable domain, its missing parts supplied by reference TRBV5-1 and TRBJ2-7, is KAGVTQTPRYLIKTRGQQVTLSCSPISGHRSVSWYQQTPGQGLQFLFEYFSETQRNKGNFPGRFSGRQFSNSRSEMNVSTLELGDSALYLCASSFAYEQYFGPGTRLTVT.